This paragraph reports one T cell receptor (beta chain). This specimen comes from a study of CD8 T cells in Susac syndrome. Germline values: CDR1 SGHDN, CDR2 FVKESK. This CDR3 comprises 14 residues. Trimming left V 2 bases short and J 1 base short, with 8 bases between. RNA amounts of roughly 0.5 to 1 ug underwent reverse transcription with random hexamers. One entry per CDR3 protein, called by TCRdb with MiXCR from the immunoSEQ multiplex PCR reads. The sample holds some 300,000 distinct CDR3 sequences, roughly 85% seen once. Sequencing was carried out using CD8+ T cells from PBMCs. V is TRBV14 and J is TRBJ1-1; no clear D. The receptor was derived from a human donor with multiple sclerosis. DNA of the CDR3: TGTGCCAGCAGCCAACCTTCCCAGAACACTGAAGCTTTCTTT. Amino acids: CASSQPSQNTEAFF.